This is a list of T cell receptor beta chains from one sample in a study of Ad26.COV2.S vaccination and SARS-CoV-2 variants. The data were produced by immunoSEQ multiplex PCR, yet TCRdb's version contains in-frame clones alone and is incomplete. The sample lists 400,000 to 450,000 clones, around nine tenths seen once, with more than 9% in the top ten. This material consisted of peripheral blood, taken in a trial of Ad26.COV2.S vaccine versus placebo. Source of these receptors: a person aged 18 to 59 who received the Ad26.COV2.S COVID-19 vaccine or a placebo. Each CDR3 is given with its conserved first and last residue. Each record gives: clone size, V gene, J gene, D gene, CDR3 DNA, CDR3 protein. A D gene is named only where the DNA matches it firmly. Size is omitted from some rows. Given values are once, few, many or a class for expanded clones.

>NA|TRBV10-3|TRBJ2-7|TRBD2
TGTGCCATCGGAGGGACTAGTGGGTTCTACGAGCAGTACTTC
CAIGGTSGFYEQYF
>few|TRBV6-2/TRBV6-3|TRBJ1-1|TRBD1
TGTGCCAGCAGTCGGACAGGAGGGAACACTGAAGCTTTCTTT
CASSRTGGNTEAFF
>NA|TRBV10-3|TRBJ1-2|TRBD1
TGTGCCATCAGTGACCTTGGACAGGGATCTAGTTATGGCTACACCTTC
CAISDLGQGSSYGYTF
>NA|TRBV5-5|TRBJ2-7|NA
TGTGCCAGCAGCTTGTTTGTGGGCTACGAGCAGTACTTC
CASSLFVGYEQYF
>NA|TRBV5-6|TRBJ1-2|TRBD1
TGTGCCAGCAGCGTAGACAGGGGTTGGGGCTACACCTTC
CASSVDRGWGYTF
>few|TRBV25-1|TRBJ2-1|NA
TGTGCCAGCAGTGAATTTGGGGGAGTATCCTACAATGAGCAGTTCTTC
CASSEFGGVSYNEQFF
>NA|TRBV9|TRBJ2-7|TRBD2
TGTGCCAGCAGCGTAGGAGGAACTAGCGCTAACTACGAGCAGTACTTC
CASSVGGTSANYEQYF
>NA|TRBV18|TRBJ1-1|NA
TGTGCCAGCTCCTCCTCCAGGTTTCGGGGACATGAAGCTTTCTTT
CASSSSRFRGHEAFF
>NA|TRBV9|TRBJ2-7|NA
TGTGCCAGCAGCGTATTAGCGGACCCCTACGAGCAGTACTTC
CASSVLADPYEQYF
>NA|TRBV6-6|TRBJ1-3|TRBD1
TGTGCCAGCAGACCACACAGGGGGGGAAACACCATATATTTT
CASRPHRGGNTIYF
>NA|TRBV18|TRBJ2-1|TRBD2
TGTGCCAGCTCACCACCGCTAGCGGGAGATAGTTACAATGAGCAGTTCTTC
CASSPPLAGDSYNEQFF
>NA|TRBV7-2|TRBJ2-7|TRBD2
TGTGCCAGCAGCTTAGCCCTGACTAGCGGGAGGAAGTACTTC
CASSLALTSGRKYF
>NA|TRBV7-2|TRBJ2-1|TRBD2
TGTGCCAGCAGCCCACGGGGCGGGAGGTACAATGAGCAGTTCTTC
CASSPRGGRYNEQFF
>NA|TRBV7-8|TRBJ2-5|TRBD2
TGTGCCAGCAGCCAGAGGACTAGCGGGCAAGAGACCCAGTACTTC
CASSQRTSGQETQYF
>few|TRBV6-1|TRBJ2-3|TRBD2
TGTGCCAGCAGTGAGGGACTAGCGGACACAGATACGCAGTATTTT
CASSEGLADTDTQYF
>few|TRBV7-2|TRBJ1-5|TRBD1
TGTGCCAGCAGCTTAGAAGGCAGGGGGATAGGTCAGCCCCAGCATTTT
CASSLEGRGIGQPQHF
>few|TRBV3-1/TRBV3-2|TRBJ2-2|TRBD2
TGTGCCAGCAGCCCTCTAGCGGGAGGAGGCGGGGAGCTGTTTTTT
CASSPLAGGGGELFF
>NA|TRBV30|TRBJ1-1|TRBD1
TGTGCCTGGACTAGGACAGGCATGAACACTGAAGCTTTCTTT
CAWTRTGMNTEAFF
>NA|TRBV7-9|TRBJ1-1|NA
TGTGCCAGCAGTCTCCTGGGAGGTGAAGCTTTCTTT
CASSLLGGEAFF
>NA|TRBV2|TRBJ1-4|NA
TGTGCCAGTAGATTACAGTATGCAACTAATGAAAAACTGTTTTTT
CASRLQYATNEKLFF
>NA|TRBV4-1|TRBJ2-1|NA
TGCGCCAGCAGCCCCCTGACAGACTACAATGAGCAGTTCTTC
CASSPLTDYNEQFF
>NA|TRBV15|TRBJ2-3|TRBD2
TGTGCCACCAGCAGAGATGGTCGGGAGGGGGGAGATACGCAGTATTTT
CATSRDGREGGDTQYF
>NA|TRBV30|TRBJ2-7|NA
TGTGCCTGGTCCGCAGAACTATTATACGAGCAGTACTTC
CAWSAELLYEQYF
>NA|TRBV19|TRBJ2-7|NA
TGTGCCAGTGGGCAGGGGTGGAACTACGAGCAGTACTTC
CASGQGWNYEQYF
>NA|TRBV29-1|TRBJ2-7|TRBD2
TGCAGCGTTGTCGCTAGCGGAACCTACGAGCAGTACTTC
CSVVASGTYEQYF
>NA|TRBV15|TRBJ2-3|TRBD2
TGTGCCACCAGCAGAACCACTAGCGGCACAGATACGCAGTATTTT
CATSRTTSGTDTQYF
>NA|TRBV5-1|TRBJ2-7|TRBD1
TGCGCCAGCAGCGCCGGGACAGGGGCTTACGAGCAGTACTTC
CASSAGTGAYEQYF
>NA|TRBV30|TRBJ1-2|TRBD1
TGTGCCTGGAGTGTTGCCCCGGACAGGCGGGGCTACACCTTC
CAWSVAPDRRGYTF
>NA|TRBV5-6|TRBJ2-2|TRBD2
TGTGCCAGCAGCTTCTGGCTAGCGGGACCTACGAACACCGGGGAGCTGTTTTTT
CASSFWLAGPTNTGELFF
>NA|TRBV5-8|TRBJ2-7|NA
TGTGCCAGCAGCTCTATGACAGAGTGGCAGTACTTC
CASSSMTEWQYF
>NA|TRBV7-2|TRBJ2-1|TRBD2
TGTGCCAGCAGCTTGATGACTAGCGGGAGGGCCGGCGGGGATGAGCAGTTCTTC
CASSLMTSGRAGGDEQFF
>NA|TRBV4-1|TRBJ2-3|TRBD2
TGCGCCAGCAGCCCCAACGTAGCGGGTCACACAGATACGCAGTATTTT
CASSPNVAGHTDTQYF
>NA|TRBV10-3|TRBJ1-1|NA
TGTGCCATCAGTGTTGTTGAGAACACTGAAGCTTTCTTT
CAISVVENTEAFF
>NA|TRBV28|TRBJ2-7|NA
TGTGCCAGCAGTTTATTCGCGGGGTATCAGTACTTC
CASSLFAGYQYF
>NA|TRBV5-6|TRBJ2-2|NA
TGTGCCAGCAGCCGACTGGGGAACACCGGGGAGCTGTTTTTT
CASSRLGNTGELFF
>NA|TRBV19|TRBJ1-5|NA
TGTGCCAGCCGTGGCCAGTTCAATCAGCCCCAGCATTTT
CASRGQFNQPQHF
>NA|TRBV29-1|TRBJ2-3|NA
TGCAGCGTTGCGGCTAGCGTGACTAGCACAGATACGCAGTATTTT
CSVAASVTSTDTQYF
>NA|TRBV7-2|TRBJ1-1|TRBD1
TGTGCCAGCAGCCCCCGGACAGGGGGGACTGAAGCTTTCTTT
CASSPRTGGTEAFF
>NA|TRBV7-9|TRBJ2-2|NA
TGTGCCAGCAGCTTAGTGGCGCCCGGGGAGCTGTTTTTT
CASSLVAPGELFF
>NA|TRBV24-1|TRBJ2-1|NA
TGTGCCACCAGTCGCCTTGATGAGCAGTTCTTC
CATSRLDEQFF
>NA|TRBV27|TRBJ2-2|NA
TGTGCCAGCAGTTTATCCGGGGAAGCCGGGGAGCTGTTTTTT
CASSLSGEAGELFF
>NA|TRBV6-6|TRBJ2-3|TRBD1
TGTGCCAGCAGTCCCCGACAGGGGGGCTACTCTAGCACAGATACGCAGTATTTT
CASSPRQGGYSSTDTQYF
>NA|TRBV30|TRBJ1-1|NA
TGTGCCTGGAGTGTACCACCATCTCCCCCTGAAGCTTTCTTT
CAWSVPPSPPEAFF
>once|TRBV10-3|TRBJ1-2|NA
TGTGCCATCAGTGAGTCTGGGGACTATGGCTACACCTTC
CAISESGDYGYTF
>NA|TRBV30|TRBJ1-2|NA
TGTGCCTGGAGTGTAAGGGGCGGCTACACCTTC
CAWSVRGGYTF
>once|TRBV6-2/TRBV6-3|TRBJ2-7|TRBD1
TGTGCCAGCATCCCTGCTCCGGGACAGTACTACGAGCAGTACTTC
CASIPAPGQYYEQYF
>NA|TRBV19|TRBJ2-3|NA
TGTGCCAGTAGGTCTGAGGGATCCGGCACAGATACGCAGTATTTT
CASRSEGSGTDTQYF
>NA|TRBV28|TRBJ2-7|NA
TGTGCCAGCAGTCCCCCCCGGATCAGCTCCTACGAGCAGTACTTC
CASSPPRISSYEQYF
>NA|TRBV3-1/TRBV3-2|TRBJ1-2|NA
TGTGCCAGCAGCCTCTTTCCGGGACGGCGTTTTTTATCTCATGCCTGGGGCTACACCTTC
CASSLFPGRRFLSHAWGYTF